A single sample gave rise to the 25 T cell receptor beta chains below, sequenced in a study of T cells in Graves' hyperthyroidism and ophthalmopathy. Amplified TCR beta CDR3 regions came from RNA transcripts. In the first-round RT-PCR of the TCR CDR3, the HTBI primer set was used. TCRdb reprocessed the multiplex PCR reads via MiXCR and lists one record per CDR3 protein. The table has about 840,000 distinct CDR3 sequences, over 35% seen once; the top ten hold approximately 8.7%. Sequenced input: blood. These receptors originate from a man between 18 and 35 years old with Graves' hyperthyroidism.

This clonotype appeared a few times. J is TRBJ2-7 and V is TRBV5-1, with TRBD2 matching over 7 bases. The CDR3 is 15 residues long. Germline CDR1 is SGHRS and CDR2 is YFSETQ. J was trimmed by 5 bases and V by 0 bases; bases with no gene match: 8. In nucleotides, the CDR3 is TGCGCCAGCAGCTTGGCCGGGGTGGCGGGGGACGAGCAGTACTTC. It is translated as CASSLAGVAGDEQYF.

The rearrangement joins TRBV7-2 to TRBJ2-7; D remains ambiguous. The CDR3 is 12 residues long. The V end lost 2 bases, the J end lost 6 bases, and 8 bases lay between the germline ends. CDR1 and CDR2 from the germline V gene are SGHTA and FQGNSA. The CDR3 region is CASSLWSGEQYF. The CDR3 DNA is TGTGCCAGCAGCTTATGGTCTGGCGAGCAGTACTTC.

The chain couples TRBV27 to TRBJ2-7, with 7 bases fitting TRBD1. The CDR3 loop spans 13 amino acids. The germline CDR1 and CDR2 sequences are MNHEY and SMNVEV (reference sequence). The trim removed 6 bases at V and 0 bases at J, leaving 2 bases unmatched. The CDR3 DNA sequence: TGTGCCAGCAGGACAGGGAACTCCTACGAGCAGTACTTC. It yields the protein CASRTGNSYEQYF.

This clonotype has only a few counts. The V and J genes are TRBV2 and TRBJ2-7, with D possibly being TRBD1 (6 bases). Trimming removed 4 bases at V and 3 bases at J, with 13 bases between. Germline CDR1 reads SNHLY; CDR2 reads FYNNEI. The CDR3 spans 14 residues. CDR3 loop: CASSGRDTLYEQYF. As DNA, the CDR3 is TGTGCCAGCAGTGGCCGGGACACACTCTACGAGCAGTACTTC. The full variable domain, in which reference TRBV2 and TRBJ2-7 provide the parts outside the CDR3, is EPEVTQTPSHQVTQMGQEVILRCVPISNHLYFYWYRQILGQKVEFLVSFYNNEISEKSEIFDDQFSVERPDGSNFTLKIRSTKLEDSAMYFCASSGRDTLYEQYFGPGTRLTVT.

V gene TRBV7-6 combines with J gene TRBJ2-5, with TRBD2 identical over 13 bases. Per the germline V gene, CDR1 is SGHVS and CDR2 is FNYEAQ. J gave up 2 bases and V 4 bases, and 4 bases lay outside the gene matches. CDR3 length equals 16 residues. The DNA of the CDR3 is TGTGCCAGCAGCTGGGGACTAGCGGGAAGTCAAGAGACCCAGTACTTC. It codes for CASSWGLAGSQETQYF.

A few counts support this clonotype. CDR3 coding DNA: TGTGCCAGCAGCTTAGTCGGGGGACTAGCGGGGACCCAGTACTTC. It specifies CASSLVGGLAGTQYF. The rearrangement uses TRBV7-2 and TRBJ2-5, with TRBD2 matching 12 bases. The CDR3 runs 15 residues. Germline loops: CDR1 SGHTA, CDR2 FQGNSA. Losses at the gene ends were 1 base for V and 7 bases for J; bases not matched to a gene: 4. The whole variable domain, filled in from reference TRBV7-2 and TRBJ2-5, reads GAGVSQSPSNKVTEKGKDVELRCDPISGHTALYWYRQSLGQGLEFLIYFQGNSAPDKSGLPSDRFSAERTGGSVSTLTIQRTQQEDSAVYLCASSLVGGLAGTQYFGPGTRLLVL.

This clonotype was observed at least ten times. V is TRBV20-1 and J is TRBJ2-7; D gene ambiguous. V shed 0 bases and J shed 5 bases, with 8 bases lying between them. CDR1 and CDR2 from the germline V gene are DFQATT and SNEGSKA (reference sequence). This CDR3 spans 12 amino acids. The chain's CDR3 is CSARDVEHEQYF. The DNA of the CDR3 is TGCAGTGCTAGAGACGTGGAACACGAGCAGTACTTC.

In its sample, this clonotype was seen a few times. The chain employs TRBV14 and TRBJ2-7; no firm D call. The CDR3 covers 14 residues. Germline CDR1 and CDR2: SGHDN and FVKESK. V lost 4 bases, J lost 6 bases, and 16 bases lay in between. CDR3 region: CASSPRLAVTEQYF. CDR3 nucleotide sequence: TGTGCCAGCAGCCCGAGACTGGCGGTTACCGAGCAGTACTTC.

The rearrangement uses TRBV5-1 and TRBJ1-1, with D possibly being TRBD1 (6 bases). Germline V gene sequence: CDR1 SGHRS, CDR2 YFSETQ. Trimming removed 5 bases from V and 4 bases from J, with 15 bases in between. This CDR3 comprises 14 residues. CDR3 in DNA: TGCGCCAGCAGTGGAGGGGGGTTCGGCACTGAAGCTTTCTTT. As protein: CASSGGGFGTEAFF.

The chain employs TRBV7-6 and TRBJ2-5; 7 nucleotides align to TRBD1. Germline assignment: CDR1 SGHVS and CDR2 FNYEAQ. CDR3 length: 16 residues. The V gene end was trimmed by 4 bases and the J gene end by 1 base; junction bases not matched to a gene: 9. The chain's CDR3 is CASSSANRGAQETQYF. The CDR3 DNA sequence: TGTGCCAGCAGCTCGGCAAACAGGGGTGCCCAAGAGACCCAGTACTTC.

The V gene is TRBV9, the J gene TRBJ2-5; 9 bases fit TRBD2. CDR1 and CDR2 from the germline V gene are SGDLS and YYNGEE. The ends lost 4 bases at V and 5 bases at J; junction bases unmatched: 15. The CDR3 loop spans 17 amino acids. The CDR3 spells CASSPFASGTLRETQYF. CDR3 bases: TGTGCCAGCAGCCCTTTCGCTAGCGGGACCCTCCGGGAGACCCAGTACTTC.

The chain couples TRBV15 to TRBJ1-1; TRBD1 might be the D (5 bases). Germline-derived CDR1 and CDR2 are LNHNV and YYDKDF (reference sequence). The CDR3 is 11 amino acids. In nucleotides, the CDR3 is TGTGCTCCAACAGGTTACACTGAAGCTTTCTTT. Translating it yields CAPTGYTEAFF.

The chain carries TRBV24-1 and TRBJ1-6; TRBD1 matches 7 bases. Germline assignment: CDR1 KGHDR and CDR2 SFDVKD. V trimming: 8 bases; J trimming: 7 bases; junction bases outside the gene matches: 7. The CDR3 consists of 14 residues. In DNA, the CDR3 is TGTGCCACCAAGTCGGACAGGTCCAATTCACCCCTCCACTTT. Amino acid sequence: CATKSDRSNSPLHF.

The chain uses TRBV7-2 and TRBJ2-2; 12 nucleotides line up with TRBD2. The CDR3 has 20 residues. V trimming: 2 bases; J trimming: 2 bases; junction bases outside the gene matches: 12. Per the germline V gene, CDR1 is SGHTA and CDR2 is FQGNSA. Here the CDR3 reads CASSLRILAGGPLNTGELFF. The CDR3, as DNA: TGTGCCAGCAGCTTAAGGATACTAGCGGGAGGCCCCTTAAACACCGGGGAGCTGTTTTTT.

The genes are TRBV12-3 or TRBV12-4 and TRBJ2-5; TRBD2 matches at 11 bases. This CDR3 has 16 residues. Unmatched junction bases numbered 10, after V lost 6 bases and J lost 4 bases. The CDR3 sequence: CASRTLAGGQAETQYF. In nucleotides, the CDR3 is TGTGCCAGCAGGACCTTAGCGGGGGGGCAGGCAGAGACCCAGTACTTC.

This clonotype was detected only a few times. As DNA, the CDR3 is TGCGCCAGCAGCCAATCGGGACAGACAGGCTATGGCTACACCTTC. Amino acids: CASSQSGQTGYGYTF. The chain combines TRBV4-1 with TRBJ1-2; 7 nucleotides align to TRBD1. CDR1 MGHRA and CDR2 YSYEKL come from the germline V gene. The V and J ends lost 2 bases and 4 bases, in that order; junction bases with no gene match: 7. This CDR3 spans 15 amino acids.

The rearrangement uses TRBV7-6 and TRBJ1-4; D possibly corresponds to TRBD1 (5 bases). The CDR3 is made up of 15 amino acids. Between the trimmed V and J ends, which lost 2 bases and 8 bases, there was a span of 15 bases. Germline CDR1 and CDR2: SGHVS and FNYEAQ. In nucleotides, the CDR3 is TGTGCCAGCAGCTTAAGTCAGAGGGGAGGCGAAAAACTGTTTTTT. Protein sequence: CASSLSQRGGEKLFF. Full variable domain (rest looked up from reference TRBV7-6 and TRBJ1-4): GAGVSQSPRYKVTKRGQDVALRCDPISGHVSLYWYRQALGQGPEFLTYFNYEAQQDKSGLPNDRFSAERPEGSISTLTIQRTEQRDSAMYRCASSLSQRGGEKLFFGSGTQLSVL.

This clonotype occurred a few times. The gene calls are TRBV20-1 and TRBJ2-7; D not resolved. Germline V lookup: CDR1 DFQATT, CDR2 SNEGSKA (reference sequence). CDR3 length: 10 residues. Trimming removed 5 bases at V and 6 bases at J, with 8 bases between. The CDR3 bases are TGCAGTGCTTACACGGGCGAGCAGTACTTC. Protein sequence: CSAYTGEQYF.

This clonotype was seen at least ten times. The chain recombines TRBV10-3 with TRBJ1-1; D unresolved. The CDR3 loop spans 16 amino acids. Between the trimmed V and J ends, which lost 5 bases and 3 bases, there was a span of 19 bases. Germline CDR1 ENHRY, CDR2 SYGVKD. CDR3: CAISTVNKGSDTEAFF. The CDR3 region has the DNA TGTGCCATCAGTACAGTGAACAAGGGTTCCGACACTGAAGCTTTCTTT.

This clonotype was seen at least ten times. This chain connects TRBV2 to TRBJ1-5; D is undetermined. Germline V gene sequence: CDR1 SNHLY, CDR2 FYNNEI. The CDR3 covers 12 residues. The V end lost 7 bases, the J end lost 3 bases, and 7 bases lay between the germline ends. The CDR3 DNA is TGTGCCAGCAAATATATCAATCAGCCCCAGCATTTT. Its protein product is CASKYINQPQHF. Variable domain in full (rest from reference TRBV2 and TRBJ1-5): EPEVTQTPSHQVTQMGQEVILRCVPISNHLYFYWYRQILGQKVEFLVSFYNNEISEKSEIFDDQFSVERPDGSNFTLKIRSTKLEDSAMYFCASKYINQPQHFGDGTRLSIL.

This clonotype was seen ten or more times. The CDR3 DNA follows: TGTGCCAGCGGACAGCAAGAGACCCAGTACTTC. Protein: CASGQQETQYF. The V and J genes are TRBV25-1 and TRBJ2-5; D is possibly TRBD1 (6 bases). CDR1 MGHDK and CDR2 SYGVNS come from the germline V gene. V was clipped by 8 bases and J by 2 bases, with 6 bases between them. This CDR3 region has 11 residues. The full variable domain, with the rest looked up from reference TRBV25-1 and TRBJ2-5, is EADIYQTPRYLVIGTGKKITLECSQTMGHDKMYWYQQDPGMELHLIHYSYGVNSTEKGDLSSESTVSRIRTEHFPLTLESARPSHTSQYLCASGQQETQYFGPGTRLLVL.

The chain employs TRBV11-1 and TRBJ2-7, with a possible D match to TRBD2 (6 bases). Per the germline V gene, CDR1 is SGHAT and CDR2 is FQDESV (reference sequence). This CDR3 has 14 residues. V lost 3 bases and J 3 bases, leaving 12 bases between the germline ends. The CDR3: CASSFLGDFYEQYF. The CDR3 DNA reads as TGTGCCAGCAGCTTCCTCGGGGACTTCTACGAGCAGTACTTC.

This clonotype has only a few counts. The J gene is TRBJ1-1, the V gene TRBV5-1; TRBD1 matches 8 bases. This CDR3 has 15 amino acids. Germline values: CDR1 SGHRS, CDR2 YFSETQ. The junction had 6 bases not matched to a gene; V was cut back by 4 bases and J by 1 base. The CDR3 loop is CASSTRTGQNTEAFF. The CDR3 coding sequence is TGCGCCAGCAGCACCCGGACAGGGCAGAACACTGAAGCTTTCTTT.

This clonotype has at least ten counts. The rearrangement joins TRBV10-3 to TRBJ1-1; D is unclear. Trimming pared 3 bases from V and 5 bases from J, leaving 10 bases between. The length of the CDR3 is 13 residues. The germline gives CDR1 ENHRY, CDR2 SYGVKD. Here the CDR3 reads CAISDRDSTEAFF. Here the CDR3 DNA reads TGTGCCATCAGTGATAGGGATTCGACTGAAGCTTTCTTT.

V gene TRBV5-6 combines with J gene TRBJ2-7, with 7 bases that match TRBD1. Per germline, CDR1 SGHDT and CDR2 YYEEEE. CDR3 length: 15 amino acids. Losses at the gene ends were 4 bases for V and 1 base for J; bases not matched to a gene: 8. The CDR3 DNA reads TGTGCCAGCAGCGACTTATCCAGGGGGTCCTACGAGCAGTACTTC. Protein sequence: CASSDLSRGSYEQYF. Looking up the rest from reference TRBV5-6 and TRBJ2-7 gives the full variable domain: DAGVTQSPTHLIKTRGQQVTLRCSPKSGHDTVSWYQQALGQGPQFIFQYYEEEERQRGNFPDRFSGHQFPNYSSELNVNALLLGDSALYLCASSDLSRGSYEQYFGPGTRLTVT.